This T cell receptor (beta chain) originates from a study of T cell changes during pregnancy in multiple sclerosis. Clones were read by immunoSEQ multiplex PCR, and TCRdb kept only the in-frame ones, dropping some. The sample consists of around 35,000 clones, over 75% of them appearing once. CDR3 length: 14 amino acids. Looked up from germline, CDR1 is SGHRS and CDR2 is YFSETQ. J lost 1 base, V lost 4 bases, and 3 bases had no gene match. The chain carries TRBV5-1 and TRBJ1-1, with 8 bases aligning to TRBD1. The material sequenced was CD8+ T cells from peripheral blood mononuclear cells, taken before pregnancy. The sequence was collected from a female donor with multiple sclerosis, enrolled in a pregnancy study. As DNA, the CDR3 is TGCGCCAGCAGCCCCGGGACAGGGAACACTGAAGCTTTCTTT. It encodes CASSPGTGNTEAFF.